Each of the 27 T cell receptor beta chains below was sequenced from the same sample in a study of blood T cell repertoires in COVID-19. The table came from immunoSEQ multiplex PCR; TCRdb's copy has only in-frame clones and leaves some out. This table has about 72,000 clones, roughly nine tenths appearing once. The sample was peripheral blood. The receptors come from a woman aged 55-69 years with acute or convalescent COVID-19.

V usage is TRBV24-1 and J usage is TRBJ2-1; 10 bases are a match to TRBD1. Germline V gene sequence: CDR1 KGHDR, CDR2 SFDVKD. V was pared by 4 bases and J by 7 bases, with 6 bases of the junction left unmatched. This CDR3 has 15 residues. The CDR3 protein is CATSDSDRGMNEQFF. As DNA, the CDR3 is TGTGCCACCAGTGACTCGGACAGGGGGATGAATGAGCAGTTCTTC.

The gene calls are TRBV4-1 and TRBJ1-2; 8 bases match TRBD1. The CDR3 has 15 residues. Trimming removed 1 base from V and 4 bases from J; junction bases left unmatched: 5. Germline V CDR1 and CDR2: MGHRA, YSYEKL. The CDR3 sequence: CASSQVQGALYGYTF. The CDR3 nucleotides read TGCGCCAGCAGCCAAGTTCAGGGGGCACTCTATGGCTACACCTTC.

This clone was detected a few times. This chain joins TRBV6-5 and TRBJ1-5; D gene uncertain. The CDR3 is 14 amino acids. V was cut by 2 bases and J by 5 bases, with 10 bases left in between. Per the germline V gene, CDR1 is MNHEY and CDR2 is SVGAGI. CDR3 nucleotide sequence: TGTGCCAGCAGTTACGGGCGGGCCGATCAGCCCCAGCATTTT. Translated, it gives CASSYGRADQPQHF.

V gene TRBV18 combines with J gene TRBJ2-7, with TRBD1 matching 9 bases. V shed 5 bases, J shed 3 bases, and the junction held 11 bases outside the gene matches. CDR3 length: 16 residues. CDR1 KGHSH and CDR2 LQKENI come from the germline V gene. In DNA form, the CDR3 reads TGTGCCAGCTCATCTCTCCGGGACAGGGCATACTACGAGCAGTACTTC. This codes for CASSSLRDRAYYEQYF.

The gene calls are TRBV5-5 and TRBJ1-6; TRBD1 matches at 7 bases. Trimming at V came to 5 bases and at J to 2 bases, leaving 7 bases not matched to a gene. The CDR3 covers 16 residues. From germline, CDR1 is SGHKS and CDR2 YYEKEE (reference sequence). CDR3 in amino acids: CASRITGTAYNSPLHF. CDR3 nucleotide sequence: TGTGCCAGCAGAATAACGGGGACAGCCTATAATTCACCCCTCCACTTT.

This clone was detected once. The rearrangement uses TRBV5-6 and TRBJ2-7; TRBD1 aligns across 8 bases. Germline V lookup: CDR1 SGHDT, CDR2 YYEEEE. V lost 1 base, J lost 4 bases, and 7 bases stayed unmatched. The CDR3 covers 15 residues. CDR3 protein: CASSLQGANLYEQYF. The CDR3 coding sequence is TGTGCCAGCAGCTTGCAGGGGGCAAACCTATACGAGCAGTACTTC.

This chain joins TRBV3-1 (or the pseudogene TRBV3-2) and TRBJ2-7; no firm D call. Germline CDR1 LGHDT, CDR2 YNNKEL (reference sequence). Trimming left V 4 bases short and J 0 bases short, with 7 bases between. The CDR3 sequence is 13 residues long. CDR3 DNA sequence: TGTGCCAGCAGCCGAGGTGGCTCCTACGAGCAGTACTTC. Protein: CASSRGGSYEQYF.

This chain joins TRBV19 and TRBJ1-3; 9 bases agree with TRBD1. The length of the CDR3 is 15 residues. After removal of 3 bases from V and 4 bases from J, the junction contained 4 bases not matched to a gene. CDR1 is LNHDA, CDR2 SQIVND, per germline (reference sequence). CDR3 sequence (DNA): TGTGCCAGTAGTATTGGGACAGGGTCAGGAAACACCATATATTTT. Translating gives CASSIGTGSGNTIYF.

The rearrangement uses TRBV20-1 and TRBJ1-2, with no clear D. This CDR3 has 11 residues. Trimming removed 3 bases from V and 11 bases from J, with 13 bases in between. Germline values: CDR1 DFQATT, CDR2 SNEGSKA (reference sequence). CDR3 bases: TGCAGTGCTAGGAACAACCCTTTGTACACCTTC. It encodes CSARNNPLYTF.

The chain couples TRBV4-1 to TRBJ2-3; D is unresolved. Germline-derived CDR1 and CDR2 are MGHRA and YSYEKL. The CDR3 is 14 amino acids. Trimming stripped 3 bases from V and 0 bases from J, with 7 bases between. CDR3 in amino acids: CASSQQTSTDTQYF. The CDR3 nucleotides are TGCGCCAGCAGCCAGCAGACTAGCACAGATACGCAGTATTTT.

The rearrangement joins TRBV19 to TRBJ1-1; D is perhaps TRBD1 (5 bases). Trimming left V 5 bases short and J 4 bases short, with 17 bases between. From germline, CDR1 is LNHDA and CDR2 SQIVND (reference sequence). The CDR3 runs 15 residues. CDR3 nucleotide sequence: TGTGCCAGTAGTGTCGCGGGGCGGGTTGGCACTGAAGCTTTCTTT. It codes for CASSVAGRVGTEAFF. Complete variable domain (other parts from reference TRBV19 and TRBJ1-1): DGGITQSPKYLFRKEGQNVTLSCEQNLNHDAMYWYRQDPGQGLRLIYYSQIVNDFQKGDIAEGYSVSREKKESFPLTVTSAQKNPTAFYLCASSVAGRVGTEAFFGQGTRLTVV.

The chain combines TRBV19 with TRBJ2-1, with 10 bases matching TRBD2. Trimming removed 3 bases from V and 1 base from J; junction bases left unmatched: 3. The CDR3 has 16 residues. Germline CDR1 and CDR2: LNHDA and SQIVND (reference sequence). This CDR3 reads CASSINSGGSYNEQFF. CDR3 DNA sequence: TGTGCCAGTAGTATCAATAGCGGGGGGTCCTACAATGAGCAGTTCTTC.

The CDR3 coding sequence is TGTGCCAGCAGCGTCGGACTAGCGGTTGACAATGAGCAGTTCTTC. Amino acid sequence: CASSVGLAVDNEQFF. V gene TRBV11-3 combines with J gene TRBJ2-1; 10 bases fit TRBD2. The CDR3 sequence is 15 residues long. CDR1 and CDR2 (germline): SGHNT, YENEEA. Germline trimming cut 5 bases from V and 5 bases from J; bases unmatched to any gene: 6.

The CDR3 DNA follows: TGTGCCAGCTCTCAAAAACAGAACACTGAAGCTTTCTTT. This codes for CASSQKQNTEAFF. The gene calls are TRBV18 and TRBJ1-1; D remains unclear. Trimming took off 6 bases at V and 1 base at J, with 9 bases between the two ends. The CDR3 contains 13 residues. Germline CDR1 KGHSH, CDR2 LQKENI. Drawing the rest from reference TRBV18 and TRBJ1-1, the complete variable domain is NAGVMQNPRHLVRRRGQEARLRCSPMKGHSHVYWYRQLPEEGLKFMVYLQKENIIDESGMPKERFSAEFPKEGPSILRIQQVVRGDSAAYFCASSQKQNTEAFFGQGTRLTVV.

This chain joins TRBV2 and TRBJ2-3; D is unclear. This CDR3 has 15 amino acids. CDR1 and CDR2 (germline): SNHLY, FYNNEI. The V end was cut by 4 bases, the J end by 3 bases, with 14 bases between. CDR3: CASSGLPRGTDTQYF. The CDR3 bases are TGTGCCAGCAGTGGCCTCCCACGAGGAACAGATACGCAGTATTTT. The variable domain in full, completed from reference TRBV2 and TRBJ2-3, reads EPEVTQTPSHQVTQMGQEVILRCVPISNHLYFYWYRQILGQKVEFLVSFYNNEISEKSEIFDDQFSVERPDGSNFTLKIRSTKLEDSAMYFCASSGLPRGTDTQYFGPGTRLTVL.

This sequence joins TRBV2 and TRBJ2-3, with 15 bases lining up with TRBD2. CDR1 is SNHLY, CDR2 FYNNEI, per germline. The CDR3 has 14 amino acids. The J segment lost 4 bases and the V segment lost 10 bases, leaving 3 bases of the junction unmatched. The CDR3 sequence is CANGLAGGADTQYF. CDR3 in DNA: TGTGCCAACGGACTAGCGGGGGGGGCAGATACGCAGTATTTT. The variable domain in full, with the rest retrieved from reference TRBV2 and TRBJ2-3, is EPEVTQTPSHQVTQMGQEVILRCVPISNHLYFYWYRQILGQKVEFLVSFYNNEISEKSEIFDDQFSVERPDGSNFTLKIRSTKLEDSAMYFCANGLAGGADTQYFGPGTRLTVL.

V gene TRBV27 combines with J gene TRBJ2-3; TRBD1 is a possible D gene (6 bases). The V end was cut by 6 bases, the J end by 2 bases, with 15 bases between. CDR3 length: 15 residues. The germline V gene has CDR1 MNHEY and CDR2 SMNVEV (reference sequence). The CDR3 region is CASSPFKGDTDTQYF. The CDR3, as DNA: TGTGCCAGCAGCCCCTTCAAGGGGGACACAGATACGCAGTATTTT.

This rearrangement joins TRBV5-1 to TRBJ1-5, with D possibly being TRBD1 (5 bases). CDR3 length: 13 residues. Germline assignment: CDR1 SGHRS and CDR2 YFSETQ. The V and J ends lost 4 bases and 3 bases respectively, with 8 bases between them. The CDR3 spells CASSRGDNQPQHF. DNA for the CDR3: TGCGCCAGCAGCCGGGGGGACAATCAGCCCCAGCATTTT. Together with reference TRBV5-1 and TRBJ1-5, the CDR3 gives the full variable domain: KAGVTQTPRYLIKTRGQQVTLSCSPISGHRSVSWYQQTPGQGLQFLFEYFSETQRNKGNFPGRFSGRQFSNSRSEMNVSTLELGDSALYLCASSRGDNQPQHFGDGTRLSIL.

The gene calls are TRBV2 and TRBJ1-5; D call uncertain. CDR1 and CDR2 (germline): SNHLY, FYNNEI. The V and J ends lost 6 bases and 1 base respectively, with 10 bases between them. This CDR3 is built from 14 residues. The CDR3 sequence: CASREKQSNQPQHF. The CDR3 DNA is TGTGCCAGCAGGGAAAAACAGAGCAATCAGCCCCAGCATTTT. Complete variable domain (other parts from reference TRBV2 and TRBJ1-5): EPEVTQTPSHQVTQMGQEVILRCVPISNHLYFYWYRQILGQKVEFLVSFYNNEISEKSEIFDDQFSVERPDGSNFTLKIRSTKLEDSAMYFCASREKQSNQPQHFGDGTRLSIL.

This sequence joins TRBV4-2 and TRBJ2-7; 9 positions match TRBD2. After removal of 1 base from V and 4 bases from J, the junction contained 11 bases not matched to a gene. CDR1 is LGHNA, CDR2 YNFKEQ, per germline. The CDR3 extends over 17 amino acids. Here the CDR3 DNA reads TGTGCCAGCAGCCAAGCAGAGGGAGCGGGGGGTGTATACGAGCAGTACTTC. Its protein is CASSQAEGAGGVYEQYF.

The chain links TRBV19 to TRBJ1-3; TRBD1 matches at 9 bases. From germline, CDR1 is LNHDA and CDR2 SQIVND (reference sequence). The CDR3 is 14 amino acids. Germline trimming cut 7 bases from V and 4 bases from J; bases unmatched to any gene: 5. The CDR3, as DNA: TGTGCCAGTATCCGAACAGGGGGCGGAAACACCATATATTTT. This sequence encodes CASIRTGGGNTIYF. Full variable domain (rest looked up from reference TRBV19 and TRBJ1-3): DGGITQSPKYLFRKEGQNVTLSCEQNLNHDAMYWYRQDPGQGLRLIYYSQIVNDFQKGDIAEGYSVSREKKESFPLTVTSAQKNPTAFYLCASIRTGGGNTIYFGEGSWLTVV.

This chain's CDR3 is CASSRTGWDSPLHF. CDR3 bases: TGTGCCAGCAGTAGGACAGGTTGGGATTCACCCCTCCACTTT. The chain couples TRBV6-6 to TRBJ1-6; 7 bases align to TRBD1. The V gene end was trimmed by 5 bases and the J gene end by 8 bases; junction bases not matched to a gene: 6. The germline V gene has CDR1 MNHNY and CDR2 SVGAGI (reference sequence). The CDR3 has 14 amino acids.

The genes are TRBV25-1 and TRBJ1-4; the D gene is possibly TRBD1 (6 bases). Germline V CDR1 and CDR2: MGHDK, SYGVNS. With 3 bases removed from V and 4 bases from J, the gap between germline ends came to 15 bases. The CDR3 contains 16 residues. The CDR3 nucleotides are TGTGCCAGCAGTGATTACAAGGGGGATGGTAATGAAAAACTGTTTTTT. Its translation: CASSDYKGDGNEKLFF.

The CDR3: CASGLGAGIMNTEAFF. The CDR3 coding sequence is TGTGCTAGTGGTTTGGGGGCAGGGATAATGAACACTGAAGCTTTCTTT. The rearrangement uses TRBV12-5 and TRBJ1-1; possibly TRBD1 for D (5 bases). This CDR3 contains 16 residues. CDR1 is LGHNT, CDR2 FRNRAP, per germline. V was shortened by 1 base and J by 0 bases, with 12 bases between the two germline ends.

The CDR3 spells CASSLAGVVADTQYF. CDR3 DNA sequence: TGTGCCAGCAGCTTGGCGGGGGTCGTCGCGGATACGCAGTATTTT. The V gene is TRBV5-4, the J gene TRBJ2-3, with a possible D match to TRBD2 (6 bases). From germline, CDR1 is SGHNT and CDR2 YYREEE (reference sequence). V was clipped by 0 bases and J by 6 bases, with 14 bases between them. The CDR3 is 15 amino acids.

V gene TRBV5-1 combines with J gene TRBJ1-2; 9 bases line up with TRBD1. From germline, CDR1 is SGHRS and CDR2 YFSETQ. This CDR3 comprises 13 residues. Trimming took 0 bases from V and 6 from J; bases not matched to a gene: 0. The CDR3 sequence: CASSLGQGDGYTF. The CDR3 bases are TGCGCCAGCAGCTTGGGACAGGGGGATGGCTACACCTTC.

The J gene is TRBJ2-7, the V gene TRBV2, with D possibly being TRBD1 (5 bases). V lost 10 bases, J lost 4 bases, and 23 bases lay in between. Germline values: CDR1 SNHLY, CDR2 FYNNEI. The CDR3 length is 15 residues. The CDR3 region has the DNA TGTGCCACAACTGACAGAGGAACCCTAACTTACGAGCAGTACTTC. Translating it yields CATTDRGTLTYEQYF.